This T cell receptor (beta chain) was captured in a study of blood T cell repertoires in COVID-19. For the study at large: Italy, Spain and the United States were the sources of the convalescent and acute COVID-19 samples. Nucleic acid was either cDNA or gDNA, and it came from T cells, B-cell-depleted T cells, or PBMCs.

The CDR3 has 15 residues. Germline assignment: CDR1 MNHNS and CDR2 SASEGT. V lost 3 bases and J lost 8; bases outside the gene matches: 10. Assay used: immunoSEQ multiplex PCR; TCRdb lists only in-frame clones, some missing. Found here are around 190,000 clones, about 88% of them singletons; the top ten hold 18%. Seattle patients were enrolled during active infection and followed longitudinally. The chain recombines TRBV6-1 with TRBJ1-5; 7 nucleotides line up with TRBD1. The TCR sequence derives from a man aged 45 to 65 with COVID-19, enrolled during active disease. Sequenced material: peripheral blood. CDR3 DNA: TGTGCCAGCAGTGAGACGCCAGGGGGATCGAAGCCCCAGCATTTT. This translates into CASSETPGGSKPQHF.